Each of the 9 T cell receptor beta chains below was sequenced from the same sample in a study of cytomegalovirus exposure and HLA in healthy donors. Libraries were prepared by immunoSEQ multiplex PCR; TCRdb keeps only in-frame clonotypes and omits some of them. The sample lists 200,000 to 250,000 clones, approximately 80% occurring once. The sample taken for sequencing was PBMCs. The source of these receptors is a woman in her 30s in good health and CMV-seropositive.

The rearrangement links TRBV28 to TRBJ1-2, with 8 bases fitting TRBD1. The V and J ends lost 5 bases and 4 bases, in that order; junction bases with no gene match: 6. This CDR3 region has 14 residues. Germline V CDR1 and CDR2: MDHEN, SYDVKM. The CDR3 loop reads CASSLPGQVYGYTF. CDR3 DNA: TGTGCCAGCAGTCTCCCGGGACAGGTCTATGGCTACACCTTC.

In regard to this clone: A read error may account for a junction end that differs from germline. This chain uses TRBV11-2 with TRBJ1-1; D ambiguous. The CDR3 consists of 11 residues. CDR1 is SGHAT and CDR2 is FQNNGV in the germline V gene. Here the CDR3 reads CASSAHAPGVF. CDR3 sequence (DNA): TGTGCCAGCAGCGCTCACGCTCCGGGAGTCTTT.

CDR3 sequence: CASSYGPRQGGYGYTF. The CDR3, as DNA: TGTGCCAGCAGTTACGGGCCACGACAGGGAGGCTATGGCTACACCTTC. The J gene is TRBJ1-2, the V gene TRBV6-6; 7 positions match TRBD1. The CDR3 runs 16 residues. The germline V gene has CDR1 MNHNY and CDR2 SVGAGI (reference sequence). J gave up 4 bases and V 2 bases, and 10 bases lay outside the gene matches.

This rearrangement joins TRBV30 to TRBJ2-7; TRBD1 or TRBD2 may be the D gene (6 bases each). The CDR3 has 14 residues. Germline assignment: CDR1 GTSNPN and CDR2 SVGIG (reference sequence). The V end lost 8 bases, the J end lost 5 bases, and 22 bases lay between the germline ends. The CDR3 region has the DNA TGTGCCGGGCAACAGGGTACTAGCCTGGACGAGCAGTACTTC. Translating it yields CAGQQGTSLDEQYF. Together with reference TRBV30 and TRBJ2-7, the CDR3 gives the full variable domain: SQTIHQWPATLVQPVGSPLSLECTVEGTSNPNLYWYRQAAGRGLQLLFYSVGIGQISSEVPQNLSASRPQDRQFILSSKKLLLSDSGFYLCAGQQGTSLDEQYFGPGTRLTVT.

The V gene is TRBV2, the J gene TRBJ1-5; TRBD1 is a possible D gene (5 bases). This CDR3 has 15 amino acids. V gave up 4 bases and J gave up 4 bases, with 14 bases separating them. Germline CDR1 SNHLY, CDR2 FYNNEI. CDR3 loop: CASSVWGGENQPQHF. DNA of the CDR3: TGTGCCAGCAGTGTTTGGGGCGGGGAAAATCAGCCCCAGCATTTT.

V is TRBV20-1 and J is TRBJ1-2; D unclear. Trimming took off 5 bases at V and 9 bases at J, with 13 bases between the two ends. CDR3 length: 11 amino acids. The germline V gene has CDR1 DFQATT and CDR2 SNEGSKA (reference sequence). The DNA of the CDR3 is TGCAGTGCTCCCTTTAGTGAGAGCTACACCTTC. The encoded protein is CSAPFSESYTF.

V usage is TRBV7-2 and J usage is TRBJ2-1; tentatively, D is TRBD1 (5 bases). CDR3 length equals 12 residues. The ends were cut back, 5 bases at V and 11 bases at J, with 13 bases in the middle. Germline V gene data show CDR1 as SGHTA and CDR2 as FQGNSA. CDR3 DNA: TGTGCCAGCAGCCCTCAGGGCTGGCAGCAGTTCTTC. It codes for CASSPQGWQQFF.

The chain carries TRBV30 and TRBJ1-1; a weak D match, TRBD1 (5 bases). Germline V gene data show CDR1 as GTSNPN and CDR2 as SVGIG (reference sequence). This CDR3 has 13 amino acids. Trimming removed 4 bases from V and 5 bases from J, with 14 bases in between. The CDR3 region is CAWTLAQGTEAFF. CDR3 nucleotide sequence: TGTGCCTGGACCCTAGCCCAGGGAACTGAAGCTTTCTTT.

The CDR3 nucleotides read TGCGCCAGCAGCCGGGCTTCACGGGAGGGCCGGCCCGGGGAGCTGTTTTTT. Encoded protein: CASSRASREGRPGELFF. This chain connects TRBV4-1 to TRBJ2-2; 8 bases align to TRBD2. Germline lookup yields CDR1 MGHRA and CDR2 YSYEKL. With 4 bases clipped from V and 6 bases from J, the junction kept 13 bases outside the gene matches. The CDR3 contains 17 residues.